Detailed here is one T cell receptor beta chain. What it recognizes is unknown. The CDR3 consists of 12 residues. Germline-derived CDR1 and CDR2 are MNHEY and SMNVEV (reference sequence). Trimming left V 8 bases short and J 7 bases short, with 15 bases between. This sample stems from a study of cytomegalovirus exposure and HLA in healthy donors. Study results and limitations: A later analysis linked a missense DCLRE1C variant to TCR beta V- and J-gene trimming.

The PCR employed 60 Vbeta primers together with 13 Jbeta primers. Clones were read by immunoSEQ multiplex PCR, and TCRdb kept only the in-frame ones, dropping some. The profile shows roughly 100,000 clones, roughly 70% of them singletons. The TCR was taken from a woman aged 45 to 65 in good health and CMV-seropositive. Sequencing was performed on PBMCs. The chain carries TRBV27 and TRBJ2-7; D is possibly TRBD2 (6 bases). Here the CDR3 DNA reads TGTGCCAGCGCCGGGACTCGTCTAGAGCAGTACTTC. It codes for CASAGTRLEQYF.